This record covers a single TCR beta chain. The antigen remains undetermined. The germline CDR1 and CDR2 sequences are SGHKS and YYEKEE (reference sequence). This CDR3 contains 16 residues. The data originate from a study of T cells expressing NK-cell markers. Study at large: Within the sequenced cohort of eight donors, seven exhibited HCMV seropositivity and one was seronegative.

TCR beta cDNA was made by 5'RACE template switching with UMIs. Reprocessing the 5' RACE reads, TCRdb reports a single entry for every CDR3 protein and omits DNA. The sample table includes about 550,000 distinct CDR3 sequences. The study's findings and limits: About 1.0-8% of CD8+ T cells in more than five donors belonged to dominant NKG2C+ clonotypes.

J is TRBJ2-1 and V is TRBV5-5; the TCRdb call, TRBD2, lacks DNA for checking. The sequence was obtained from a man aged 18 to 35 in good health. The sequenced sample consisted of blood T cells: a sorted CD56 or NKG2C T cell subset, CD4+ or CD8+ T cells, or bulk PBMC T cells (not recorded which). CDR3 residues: CASSFRSGPSYNEQFF.